This T cell receptor (beta chain) stems from a study of T-cell memory formation after mild COVID-19. General observations from the study: Cross-reactive memory apparently joined, as some responding clones appeared in pre-infection memory. Shrinking CD4+ clones were chiefly CM and EM; CD8+ ones were chiefly EMRA.

This CDR3 region has 14 residues. Trimming left V 0 bases short and J 5 bases short, with 10 bases between. Looked up from germline, CDR1 is LNHNV and CDR2 is YYDKDF (reference sequence). As for this clonotype: Its cognate antigen is unknown.

Researchers used 5'RACE with constant-segment primers to make TCR alpha and TCR beta cDNA libraries that carry sample barcodes and UMIs. MiXCR was run by TCRdb on the 5' RACE reads, yielding one entry per CDR3 protein. This table holds roughly 450,000 distinct CDR3 sequences, under 20% found once. Sequencing was performed on PBMCs or a T cell subset sorted from them (not recorded which). The clonotype comes from a man younger than 35 who had mild COVID-19 (a few samples of this study predate the infection). Cell type and time point are not known. This chain links TRBV15 with TRBJ1-1; D call uncertain. The CDR3 DNA reads as TGTGCCACCAGCAGAGACCCACTTCGAACTGAAGCTTTCTTT. It is translated as CATSRDPLRTEAFF.